The 5 T cell receptor beta chains given below trace back to one sample, sequenced in a study of T-cell memory formation after mild COVID-19. TCRdb recomputed calls from the 5' RACE reads with MiXCR, one row per CDR3 protein. The data contain about 340,000 distinct CDR3 sequences, about a sixth of them singletons. Sequenced sample: PBMCs or a T cell subset sorted from them (not recorded which). These receptors were taken from a man in his late teens or twenties who had mild COVID-19 (a few samples of this study predate the infection). Cell type and time point are not known.

This clonotype appeared a few times. The rearrangement joins TRBV7-9 to TRBJ1-4; D is possibly TRBD1 (5 bases). Per germline, CDR1 SEHNR and CDR2 FQNEAQ (reference sequence). The CDR3 extends over 13 amino acids. The germline V and J ends were trimmed by 5 bases and 8 bases, with 12 bases remaining between them. The DNA for the CDR3 is TGTGCCAGCAGCCCCCTGGGACCGGAAAAACTGTTTTTT. It yields the protein CASSPLGPEKLFF.

At least ten counts were recorded for this clonotype. The chain combines TRBV5-4 with TRBJ2-7, with D possibly TRBD2 on 5 matching bases. The germline gives CDR1 SGHNT, CDR2 YYREEE (reference sequence). Trimming shortened V by 4 bases and J by 7 bases, and 18 bases separated the two germline ends. The CDR3 runs 14 residues. The CDR3 DNA follows: TGTGCCAGCAGCCGCGGGTTAACTACGGGAGAGCAGTACTTC. Its translation: CASSRGLTTGEQYF.

The rearrangement joins TRBV7-9 to TRBJ2-2; D possibly corresponds to TRBD1 (5 bases). With 6 bases removed from V and 5 bases from J, the gap between germline ends came to 10 bases. The CDR3 consists of 13 residues. Germline V gene sequence: CDR1 SEHNR, CDR2 FQNEAQ (reference sequence). The chain's CDR3 is CASRPQETGELFF. CDR3 nucleotide sequence: TGTGCCAGCAGACCACAGGAAACCGGGGAGCTGTTTTTT.

This clonotype has only a few counts. The chain uses TRBV24-1 and TRBJ2-3, with D unresolved. The CDR3 runs 14 residues. Germline CDR1 and CDR2: KGHDR and SFDVKD. The V gene lost 3 bases and the J gene lost 6 bases, with 12 bases spanning the gap. CDR3 protein: CATSDRQVQDTQYF. The DNA of the CDR3 is TGTGCCACCAGTGATCGGCAGGTTCAGGATACGCAGTATTTT.

Ten or more counts support this clonotype. The chain recombines TRBV7-2 with TRBJ2-1; D possibly corresponds to TRBD1 (6 bases). The V gene lost 5 bases and the J gene lost 0 bases, with 23 bases spanning the gap. Germline V gene sequence: CDR1 SGHTA, CDR2 FQGNSA. The CDR3 runs 19 residues. This CDR3 reads CASSPQGLLTVSSYNEQFF. Here the CDR3 DNA reads TGTGCCAGCAGCCCTCAGGGGCTCCTAACGGTTAGCTCCTACAATGAGCAGTTCTTC.